A selection of T cell receptor beta chains follows, all from one sample in a study of CD49a tissue-resident CD8 T cells in human skin. This table comes from immunoSEQ multiplex PCR, and its TCRdb copy is limited to in-frame clones, with some not included. The table lists roughly 280 clones, about 80% of them singletons. Sequencing was done on a sample of CLA- CD8+ effector memory T cells sorted from blood. The source is a human donor in good health. Each CDR3 is given with its conserved first and last residue. The D gene is left open where the match is weak. Where a row states a size, it is once, few, many or the class of an expanded clone; other rows omit it.

D: TRBD1; V: TRBV25-1; size: -; J: TRBJ2-1; CDR3: CASSEQQGATYNEQFF; DNA: TGTGCCAGCAGTGAACAACAGGGGGCAACTTACAATGAGCAGTTCTTC
D: TRBD2; V: TRBV7-9; size: -; J: TRBJ2-1; CDR3: CASSLSSGRNEQFF; DNA: TGTGCCAGCAGCTTATCTAGCGGGAGAAATGAGCAGTTCTTC
D: TRBD2; V: TRBV5-1; size: -; J: TRBJ2-3; CDR3: CASSLALAGGADTQYF; DNA: TGCGCCAGCAGCTTGGCCCTAGCGGGAGGGGCAGATACGCAGTATTTT
D: -; V: TRBV6-1; size: -; J: TRBJ2-7; CDR3: CATNSPGLTYEQYF; DNA: TGTGCCACAAACTCCCCGGGACTTACCTACGAGCAGTACTTC
D: -; V: TRBV14; size: hyperexpanded; J: TRBJ2-1; CDR3: CASSQRLADNEQFF; DNA: TGTGCCAGCAGCCAACGGTTGGCGGACAATGAGCAGTTCTTC
D: TRBD2; V: TRBV5-1; size: few; J: TRBJ2-1; CDR3: CASSSSGLAENEQFF; DNA: TGCGCCAGCAGCTCCTCGGGACTAGCGGAAAATGAGCAGTTCTTC
D: -; V: TRBV7-6; size: -; J: TRBJ2-1; CDR3: CASSLSITRNEQFF; DNA: TGTGCCAGCAGCTTGTCCATTACTAGGAATGAGCAGTTCTTC
D: -; V: TRBV30; size: -; J: TRBJ2-3; CDR3: CAWSAGVGDTQYF; DNA: TGTGCCTGGAGTGCAGGGGTGGGAGATACGCAGTATTTT
D: TRBD1; V: TRBV7-9; size: -; J: TRBJ1-1; CDR3: CASSLGTGVLTEAFF; DNA: TGTGCCAGCAGCTTAGGTACAGGGGTTCTCACTGAAGCTTTCTTT
D: -; V: TRBV6-6; size: once; J: TRBJ1-2; CDR3: CASSLGEGGYTF; DNA: TGTGCCAGCAGTTTAGGGGAGGGCGGCTACACCTTC
D: -; V: TRBV6-6; size: once; J: TRBJ2-5; CDR3: CATLSGETQYF; DNA: TGTGCCACACTTTCGGGGGAGACCCAGTACTTC
D: TRBD2; V: TRBV27; size: -; J: TRBJ2-1; CDR3: CASSTGTSGTYLYNEQFF; DNA: TGTGCCAGCAGTACCGGGACTAGCGGGACGTACCTATACAATGAGCAGTTCTTC
D: TRBD1; V: TRBV7-9; size: -; J: TRBJ2-3; CDR3: CASSSTRDRPVGTDTQYF; DNA: TGTGCCAGCAGCTCGACGAGGGACAGACCCGTCGGCACAGATACGCAGTATTTT
D: -; V: TRBV28; size: few; J: TRBJ2-7; CDR3: CASSFGAESSYEQYF; DNA: TGTGCCAGCAGTTTTGGGGCAGAGAGCTCCTACGAGCAGTACTTC
D: -; V: TRBV6-1; size: -; J: TRBJ2-3; CDR3: CASSVLQGGTDTQYF; DNA: TGTGCCAGCAGTGTATTACAGGGGGGGACAGATACGCAGTATTTT
D: TRBD1; V: TRBV7-8; size: once; J: TRBJ2-6; CDR3: CASSGDRVYSGANVLTF; DNA: TGTGCCAGCAGCGGAGACAGGGTATACTCTGGGGCCAACGTCCTGACTTTC
D: TRBD2; V: TRBV6-5; size: -; J: TRBJ2-1; CDR3: CASSVSGAWGNEQFF; DNA: TGTGCCAGCAGTGTTAGCGGGGCCTGGGGCAATGAGCAGTTCTTC
D: TRBD2; V: TRBV11-2; size: -; J: TRBJ2-2; CDR3: CASSLSRGRGNTGELFF; DNA: TGTGCCAGCAGCTTATCTCGCGGGAGGGGGAACACCGGGGAGCTGTTTTTT
D: TRBD2; V: TRBV27; size: -; J: TRBJ2-1; CDR3: CASSLPGVAGYREQFF; DNA: TGTGCCAGCAGCCTCCCGGGGGTAGCGGGATATCGTGAGCAGTTCTTC
D: -; V: TRBV7-5; size: -; J: TRBJ2-7; CDR3: CASSSLARYEQYF; DNA: TGTGCCAGCAGCTCTCTAGCGCGGTACGAGCAGTACTTC
D: -; V: TRBV27; size: -; J: TRBJ2-1; CDR3: CASSGVVAEQFF; DNA: TGTGCCAGCAGTGGCGTGGTAGCTGAGCAGTTCTTC
D: -; V: TRBV7-9; size: -; J: TRBJ2-7; CDR3: CASSQDITYEQYF; DNA: TGTGCCAGCAGCCAGGACATTACCTACGAGCAGTACTTC
D: TRBD2; V: TRBV5-5; size: -; J: TRBJ2-7; CDR3: CASSPTSGSYEQYF; DNA: TGTGCCAGCAGCCCCACTAGCGGGAGTTACGAGCAGTACTTC
D: -; V: TRBV5-6; size: -; J: TRBJ1-2; CDR3: CASSLGDTHYGYTF; DNA: TGTGCCAGCAGCTTGGGGGACACCCACTATGGCTACACCTTC
D: TRBD2; V: TRBV6-4; size: -; J: TRBJ2-1; CDR3: CASSETSGRFNEQFF; DNA: TGTGCCAGCAGTGAGACTAGCGGGAGGTTTAATGAGCAGTTCTTC
D: TRBD2; V: TRBV7-3; size: -; J: TRBJ2-1; CDR3: CASSPGGGKDEQFF; DNA: TGTGCCAGCAGCCCGGGGGGAGGTAAGGATGAGCAGTTCTTC
D: TRBD2; V: TRBV4-1; size: -; J: TRBJ2-7; CDR3: CASSPLWTSGSPEQYF; DNA: TGCGCCAGCAGCCCTCTTTGGACTAGCGGGAGCCCCGAGCAGTACTTC
D: -; V: TRBV10-2; size: few; J: TRBJ2-7; CDR3: CASKDGQTYEQYF; DNA: TGCGCCAGCAAGGATGGGCAGACCTACGAGCAGTACTTC
D: TRBD1; V: TRBV5-5; size: few; J: TRBJ2-1; CDR3: CASSYGTGGEQFF; DNA: TGTGCCAGCAGCTATGGGACAGGGGGTGAGCAGTTCTTC
D: -; V: TRBV4-2; size: -; J: TRBJ2-1; CDR3: CASSQDAGASYNEQFF; DNA: TGTGCCAGCAGCCAAGATGCGGGGGCCTCCTACAATGAGCAGTTCTTC
D: TRBD1; V: TRBV28; size: -; J: TRBJ2-7; CDR3: CASWTGVVGEQYF; DNA: TGTGCCAGTTGGACAGGGGTTGTGGGGGAGCAGTACTTC
D: -; V: TRBV6-1; size: -; J: TRBJ2-7; CDR3: CASSEREVSYEQYF; DNA: TGTGCCAGCAGTGAAAGGGAGGTCTCCTACGAGCAGTACTTC
D: TRBD2; V: TRBV13; size: -; J: TRBJ2-1; CDR3: CASSLGTSAYNEQFF; DNA: TGTGCCAGCAGTCTAGGAACTAGCGCCTACAATGAGCAGTTCTTC
D: TRBD1; V: TRBV9; size: -; J: TRBJ2-7; CDR3: CASSGLGDSSYEQYF; DNA: TGTGCCAGCAGCGGGTTGGGGGACAGCTCCTACGAGCAGTACTTC
D: TRBD2; V: TRBV9; size: -; J: TRBJ2-1; CDR3: CASSVWDPGLAGNNEQFF; DNA: TGTGCCAGCAGCGTATGGGATCCGGGACTAGCTGGGAACAATGAGCAGTTCTTC
D: TRBD2; V: TRBV6-4; size: few; J: TRBJ2-2; CDR3: CASSDGLDTGELFF; DNA: TGTGCCAGCAGTGACGGACTAGACACCGGGGAGCTGTTTTTT
D: -; V: TRBV5-6; size: -; J: TRBJ1-1; CDR3: CASSLGTFMGAFF; DNA: TGTGCCAGCAGCTTGGGGACTTTCATGGGGGCTTTCTTT
D: TRBD2; V: TRBV7-9; size: -; J: TRBJ2-7; CDR3: CASSLAEGLAHEQYF; DNA: TGTGCCAGCAGCTTAGCTGAGGGACTAGCCCACGAGCAGTACTTC
D: -; V: TRBV30; size: -; J: TRBJ2-2; CDR3: CAWSVQTLDTGELFF; DNA: TGTGCCTGGAGTGTACAGACACTTGACACCGGGGAGCTGTTTTTT
D: TRBD1; V: TRBV12-5; size: once; J: TRBJ2-5; CDR3: CASGLTGLAQETQYF; DNA: TGTGCTAGTGGTCTGACAGGGTTGGCCCAAGAGACCCAGTACTTC
D: -; V: TRBV7-3; size: hyperexpanded; J: TRBJ2-7; CDR3: CASSSLARYEQYF; DNA: TGTGCCAGCAGCTCTCTAGCGCGGTACGAGCAGTACTTC
D: -; V: TRBV20-1; size: -; J: TRBJ2-7; CDR3: CSAQRVMGQYF; DNA: TGCAGTGCTCAGAGGGTTATGGGGCAGTACTTC
D: TRBD2; V: TRBV19; size: -; J: TRBJ2-1; CDR3: CASTQTGWLAGSNEQFF; DNA: TGTGCCAGTACCCAGACAGGGTGGCTAGCGGGATCCAATGAGCAGTTCTTC
D: -; V: TRBV2; size: -; J: TRBJ1-1; CDR3: CARGRAEAFF; DNA: TGTGCCCGGGGAAGAGCTGAAGCTTTCTTT